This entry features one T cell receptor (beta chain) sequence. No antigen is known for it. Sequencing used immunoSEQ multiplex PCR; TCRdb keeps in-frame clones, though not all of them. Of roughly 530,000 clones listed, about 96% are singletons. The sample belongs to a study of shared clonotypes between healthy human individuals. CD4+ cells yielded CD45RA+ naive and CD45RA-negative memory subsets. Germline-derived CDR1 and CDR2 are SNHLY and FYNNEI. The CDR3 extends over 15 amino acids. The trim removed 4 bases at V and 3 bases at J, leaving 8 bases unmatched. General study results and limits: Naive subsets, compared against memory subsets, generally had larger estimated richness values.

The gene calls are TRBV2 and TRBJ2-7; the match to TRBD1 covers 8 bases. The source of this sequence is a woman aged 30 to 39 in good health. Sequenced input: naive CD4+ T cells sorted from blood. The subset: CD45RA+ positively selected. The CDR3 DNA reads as TGTGCCAGCAGTGGGACCGGGACAGGACACTACGAGCAGTACTTC. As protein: CASSGTGTGHYEQYF.